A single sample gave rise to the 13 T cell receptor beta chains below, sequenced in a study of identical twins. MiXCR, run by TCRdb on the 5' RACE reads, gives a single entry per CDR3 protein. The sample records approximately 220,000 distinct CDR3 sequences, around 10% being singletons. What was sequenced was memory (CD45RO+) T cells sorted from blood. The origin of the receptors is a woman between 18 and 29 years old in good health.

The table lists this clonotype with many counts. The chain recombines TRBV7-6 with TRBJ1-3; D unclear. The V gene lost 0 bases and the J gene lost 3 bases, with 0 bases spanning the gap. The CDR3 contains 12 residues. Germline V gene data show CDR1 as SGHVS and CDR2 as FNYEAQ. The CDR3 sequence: CASSLAGNTIYF. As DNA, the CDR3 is TGTGCCAGCAGCTTAGCTGGAAACACCATATATTTT.

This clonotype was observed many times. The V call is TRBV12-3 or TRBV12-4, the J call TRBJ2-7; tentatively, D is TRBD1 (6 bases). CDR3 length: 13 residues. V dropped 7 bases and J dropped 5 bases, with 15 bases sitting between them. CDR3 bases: TGTGCCAGCAACACCGGCAGGGGACACGAGCAGTACTTC. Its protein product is CASNTGRGHEQYF.

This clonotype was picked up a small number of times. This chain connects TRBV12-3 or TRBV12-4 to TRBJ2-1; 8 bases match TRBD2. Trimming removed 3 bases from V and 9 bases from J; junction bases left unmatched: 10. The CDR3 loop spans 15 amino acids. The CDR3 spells CASSFIGGASFEQFF. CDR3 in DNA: TGTGCCAGCAGTTTTATCGGGGGGGCCTCATTTGAGCAGTTCTTC.

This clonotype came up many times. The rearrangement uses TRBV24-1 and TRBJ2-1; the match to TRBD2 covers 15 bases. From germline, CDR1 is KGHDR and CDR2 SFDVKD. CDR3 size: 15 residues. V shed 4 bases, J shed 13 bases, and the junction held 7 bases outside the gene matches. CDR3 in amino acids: CATSDAGTSGGPQFF. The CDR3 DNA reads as TGTGCCACCAGTGACGCCGGGACTAGCGGGGGGCCCCAGTTCTTC.

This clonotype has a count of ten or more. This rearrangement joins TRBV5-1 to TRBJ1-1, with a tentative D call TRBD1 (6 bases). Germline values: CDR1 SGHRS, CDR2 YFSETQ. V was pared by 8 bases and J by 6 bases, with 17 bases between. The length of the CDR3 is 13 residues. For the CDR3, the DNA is TGCGCCAGTTGGGACAACCAACGCGCTGAAGCTTTCTTT. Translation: CASWDNQRAEAFF.

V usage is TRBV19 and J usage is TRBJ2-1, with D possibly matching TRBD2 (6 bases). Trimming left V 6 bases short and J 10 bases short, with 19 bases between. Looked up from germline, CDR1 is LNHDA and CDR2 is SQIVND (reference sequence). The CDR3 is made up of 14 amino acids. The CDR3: CASSPRGYENEQFF. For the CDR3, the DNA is TGTGCCAGTAGCCCCCGGGGGTACGAGAACGAGCAGTTCTTC.

CDR3 residues: CASSRGPRSQETQYF. Written as DNA, the CDR3 is TGCGCCAGCAGCAGAGGGCCACGAAGCCAAGAGACCCAGTACTTC. The chain recombines TRBV5-1 with TRBJ2-5; a possible D gene is TRBD2 (5 bases). This CDR3 contains 15 residues. Germline V gives CDR1 SGHRS, CDR2 YFSETQ. With 4 bases removed from V and 1 base from J, the gap between germline ends came to 14 bases.

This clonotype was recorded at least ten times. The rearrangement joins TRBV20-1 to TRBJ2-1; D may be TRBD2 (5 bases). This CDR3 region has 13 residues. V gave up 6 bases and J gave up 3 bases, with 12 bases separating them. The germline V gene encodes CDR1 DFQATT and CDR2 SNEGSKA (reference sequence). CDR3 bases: TGCAGTGCCAGTTGGCGGGTCTACAATGAGCAGTTCTTC. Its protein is CSASWRVYNEQFF.

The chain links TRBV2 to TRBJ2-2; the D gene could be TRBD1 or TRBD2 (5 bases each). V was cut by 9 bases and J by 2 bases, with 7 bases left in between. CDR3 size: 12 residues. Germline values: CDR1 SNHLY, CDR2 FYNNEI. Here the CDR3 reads CASGGNTGELFF. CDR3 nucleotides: TGTGCCAGTGGGGGTAACACCGGGGAGCTGTTTTTT.

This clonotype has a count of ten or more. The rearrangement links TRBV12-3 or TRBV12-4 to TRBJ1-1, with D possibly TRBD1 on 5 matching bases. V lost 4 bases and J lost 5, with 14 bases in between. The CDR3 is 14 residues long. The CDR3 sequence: CASSWQGSGTEAFF. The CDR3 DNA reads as TGTGCCAGCAGTTGGCAGGGATCTGGGACTGAAGCTTTCTTT.

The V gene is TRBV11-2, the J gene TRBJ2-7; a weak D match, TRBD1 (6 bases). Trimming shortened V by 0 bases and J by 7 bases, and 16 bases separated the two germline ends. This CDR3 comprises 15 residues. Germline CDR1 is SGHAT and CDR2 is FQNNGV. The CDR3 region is CASSLDGGTGKEQYF. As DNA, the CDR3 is TGTGCCAGCAGCTTAGATGGCGGAACAGGGAAGGAGCAGTACTTC.

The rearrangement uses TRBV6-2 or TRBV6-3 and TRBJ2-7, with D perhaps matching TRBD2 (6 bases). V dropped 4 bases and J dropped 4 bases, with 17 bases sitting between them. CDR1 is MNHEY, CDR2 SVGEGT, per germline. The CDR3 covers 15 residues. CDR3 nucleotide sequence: TGTGCCAGCAGTTCCCCGGGAGCGAGGATGTACGAGCAGTACTTC. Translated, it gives CASSSPGARMYEQYF.

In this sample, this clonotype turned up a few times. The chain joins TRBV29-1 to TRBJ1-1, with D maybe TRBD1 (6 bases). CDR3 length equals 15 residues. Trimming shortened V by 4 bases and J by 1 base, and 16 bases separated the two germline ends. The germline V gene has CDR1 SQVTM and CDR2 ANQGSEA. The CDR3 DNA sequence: TGCAGCGTTGTAGGGGGGTCAAGGCGGAACACTGAAGCTTTCTTT. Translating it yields CSVVGGSRRNTEAFF.